The sequence of this TCR beta chain was determined in a study of blood T cell repertoires in COVID-19. As to this clone: One end of the junction does not line up with germline, which may come from a read error.

Ages ranged from about 18 to 89 years, with residence in 20 to 30 US areas. Researchers sorted participants into cohorts using their self-reported clinical history. TCRdb's copy holds only in-frame clones and misses some; the assay was immunoSEQ multiplex PCR. The sample comprises roughly 180,000 clones, 80% to 90% of which are singletons, and about 3.5% rests with the top ten. Looked up from germline, CDR1 is GTSNPN and CDR2 is SVGIG (reference sequence). The CDR3 has 13 amino acids. Sequenced material: PBMCs or T cells enriched from blood (not recorded which). V usage is TRBV30 and J usage is TRBJ1-1, with 10 bases aligning to TRBD1. The sequence derives from a woman aged 45-65 years in a cohort exposed to, infected with or recovered from COVID-19 (not recorded which). CDR3 in amino acids: CAWRTGGWTEAFF. The CDR3 DNA reads as TGTGCATGGAGGACAGGGGGGTGGACTGAAGCTTTCTTT.